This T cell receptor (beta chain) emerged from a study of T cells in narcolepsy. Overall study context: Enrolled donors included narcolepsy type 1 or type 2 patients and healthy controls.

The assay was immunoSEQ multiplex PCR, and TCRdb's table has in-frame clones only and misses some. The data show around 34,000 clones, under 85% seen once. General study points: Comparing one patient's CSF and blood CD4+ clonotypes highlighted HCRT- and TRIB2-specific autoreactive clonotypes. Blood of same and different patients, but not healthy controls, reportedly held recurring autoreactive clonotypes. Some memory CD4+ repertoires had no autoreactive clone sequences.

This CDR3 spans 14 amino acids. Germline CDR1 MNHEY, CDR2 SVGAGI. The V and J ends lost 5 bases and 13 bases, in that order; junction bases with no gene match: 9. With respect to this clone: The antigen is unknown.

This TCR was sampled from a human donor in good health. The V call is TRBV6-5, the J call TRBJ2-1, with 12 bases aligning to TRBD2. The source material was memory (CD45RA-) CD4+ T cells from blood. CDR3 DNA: TGTGCCAGCAGTGACCCTGGACTAGCGGGACAACAGTTCTTC. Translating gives CASSDPGLAGQQFF.